These 24 T cell receptor beta chains originate from one sample sequenced in a study of OX40 agonist ivuxolimab in advanced cancers. TCRdb's table, derived via immunoSEQ multiplex PCR, lists solely in-frame clones and lacks some. In the table there are some 70,000 clones, 65% to 85% of which are singletons. The material was CD4+ or CD8+ T cells sorted from blood, obtained in a trial of the OX40 agonist ivuxolimab. The origin of the receptors is an adult with an advanced solid tumor such as melanoma, head and neck, liver or kidney cancer.

V usage is TRBV10-2 and J usage is TRBJ1-5; tentative D call: TRBD1 (6 bases). CDR3 size: 13 residues. V was clipped by 7 bases and J by 3 bases, with 10 bases between them. Germline CDR1 reads WSHSY; CDR2 reads SAAADI. DNA of the CDR3: TGCGCCAGCACCGGACAGCTCAATCAGCCCCAGCATTTT. Translated, it gives CASTGQLNQPQHF.

This chain links TRBV5-6 with TRBJ2-5; 7 bases line up with TRBD2. CDR1 is SGHDT, CDR2 YYEEEE, per germline. The ends lost 2 bases at V and 5 bases at J; junction bases unmatched: 9. This CDR3 region has 15 residues. Written as DNA, the CDR3 is TGTGCCAGCAGCTTACGGGAGGACCCGAGGGAGACCCAGTACTTC. Protein sequence: CASSLREDPRETQYF.

This clone was recorded once. The V and J genes are TRBV4-2 and TRBJ2-5, with 7 bases identical to TRBD1. The ends lost 5 bases at V and 1 base at J; junction bases unmatched: 7. Germline CDR1 and CDR2: LGHNA and YNFKEQ. The CDR3 has 15 residues. The CDR3 nucleotides read TGTGCCAGCAGCTTAGGACAGGTTTTCCAAGAGACCCAGTACTTC. Translation: CASSLGQVFQETQYF.

This chain joins TRBV2 and TRBJ1-1; D is unresolved. This CDR3 is 11 amino acids long. The V end was cut by 6 bases, the J end by 6 bases, with 8 bases between. Germline-derived CDR1 and CDR2 are SNHLY and FYNNEI. The CDR3 sequence: CASRLNAEAFF. The CDR3 bases are TGTGCCAGCAGACTAAACGCTGAAGCTTTCTTT.

The rearrangement links TRBV4-1 to TRBJ1-6; D not resolved. The length of the CDR3 is 15 residues. V lost 4 bases and J 9 bases, leaving 16 bases between the germline ends. The germline CDR1 and CDR2 sequences are MGHRA and YSYEKL. The CDR3 coding sequence is TGCGCCAGCAGCCCCGCCGAGAGGTTTGTTTCACCCCTCCACTTT. This encodes CASSPAERFVSPLHF.

The chain uses TRBV29-1 and TRBJ2-3, with no clear D. This CDR3 has 10 amino acids. The germline gives CDR1 SQVTM, CDR2 ANQGSEA. The V and J ends lost 8 bases and 2 bases respectively, with 5 bases between them. CDR3 region: CSTNTDTQYF. CDR3 nucleotides: TGCAGCACAAACACAGATACGCAGTATTTT.

The chain carries TRBV28 and TRBJ2-5; maybe TRBD2 (6 bases). Trimming pared 2 bases from V and 4 bases from J, leaving 11 bases between. The germline V gene encodes CDR1 MDHEN and CDR2 SYDVKM. CDR3 length: 14 residues. CDR3 in amino acids: CASSLGGGRETQYF. The CDR3 DNA reads TGTGCCAGCAGTTTAGGGGGAGGCAGAGAGACCCAGTACTTC.

This clone has only one observation. Sequence at one end of the junction differs from germline and may be a read error. The J gene is TRBJ2-1, the V gene TRBV2; 7 nucleotides line up with TRBD2. Germline assignment: CDR1 SNHLY and CDR2 FYNNEI. The length of the CDR3 is 12 residues. As DNA, the CDR3 is TGTGCCAGCAGTGAAGCGGGCCGGGAGGCCCTCTTC. It codes for CASSEAGREALF. Full variable domain (rest looked up from reference TRBV2 and TRBJ2-1): EPEVTQTPSHQVTQMGQEVILRCVPISNHLYFYWYRQILGQKVEFLVSFYNNEISEKSEIFDDQFSVERPDGSNFTLKIRSTKLEDSAMYFCASSEAGREALFGPGTRLTVL.

This clone was seen a handful of times. Written as DNA, the CDR3 is TGTGCCAGCAGCCAAGAAGGGTATAACACTGAAGCTTTCTTT. Encoded protein: CASSQEGYNTEAFF. V gene TRBV4-2 combines with J gene TRBJ1-1; no firm D call. CDR1 is LGHNA and CDR2 is YNFKEQ in the germline V gene. The CDR3 extends over 14 amino acids. Trimming stripped 0 bases from V and 2 bases from J, with 7 bases between.

V gene TRBV2 combines with J gene TRBJ2-5; D ambiguous. The length of the CDR3 is 12 residues. Germline values: CDR1 SNHLY, CDR2 FYNNEI. With 6 bases removed from V and 1 base from J, the gap between germline ends came to 6 bases. The CDR3 here is CASRGFQETQYF. CDR3 DNA sequence: TGTGCCAGCAGGGGATTCCAAGAGACCCAGTACTTC.

This chain links TRBV5-1 with TRBJ2-1, with TRBD2 identical over 8 bases. Germline CDR1 is SGHRS and CDR2 is YFSETQ. The trim removed 4 bases at V and 6 bases at J, leaving 12 bases unmatched. The CDR3 length is 16 residues. CDR3 nucleotides: TGCGCCAGCAGCCCGGGAGGGGGGAGGACCTCCAATGAGCAGTTCTTC. Translated: CASSPGGGRTSNEQFF.

The chain uses TRBV12-5 and TRBJ1-1; no clear D. Trimming left V 5 bases short and J 3 bases short, with 10 bases between. Germline V gene data show CDR1 as LGHNT and CDR2 as FRNRAP. This CDR3 has 13 residues. The CDR3 bases are TGTGCTAGTGGTCGTAGTAGGGACACTGAAGCTTTCTTT. Translated: CASGRSRDTEAFF. The full variable domain, rest sourced from reference TRBV12-5 and TRBJ1-1, is DARVTQTPRHKVTEMGQEVTMRCQPILGHNTVFWYRQTMMQGLELLAYFRNRAPLDDSGMPKDRFSAEMPDATLATLKIQPSEPRDSAVYFCASGRSRDTEAFFGQGTRLTVV.

The DNA of the CDR3 is TGTGCCAGCCGCGCAATGGGGCCCTATGGCTACACCTTC. It translates to CASRAMGPYGYTF. The chain has TRBV27 and TRBJ1-2, with TRBD1 as a possible D gene (5 bases). This CDR3 region has 13 residues. V lost 8 bases and J lost 4, with 14 bases in between. CDR1 is MNHEY, CDR2 SMNVEV, per germline (reference sequence).

The chain links TRBV4-3 to TRBJ2-1; 13 nucleotides match TRBD2. The V and J ends lost 0 bases and 8 bases, in that order; junction bases with no gene match: 10. Per germline, CDR1 LGHNA and CDR2 YSLEER. The CDR3 is made up of 18 amino acids. In DNA form, the CDR3 reads TGCGCCAGCAGCCAAGATCCTCTGGGGACTAGCGGGAACCATGAGCAGTTCTTC. Translated, it gives CASSQDPLGTSGNHEQFF.

V gene TRBV6-5 combines with J gene TRBJ1-6, with 9 bases aligning to TRBD1. Trimming at V came to 5 bases and at J to 10 bases, leaving 6 bases not matched to a gene. CDR1 is MNHEY, CDR2 SVGAGI, per germline. The CDR3 loop spans 14 amino acids. The CDR3 reads CASSTGGVASPLHF. CDR3 nucleotide sequence: TGTGCCAGCAGTACAGGGGGCGTCGCGTCACCCCTCCACTTT.

This clone was observed a few times. V usage is TRBV18 and J usage is TRBJ1-2; D gene uncertain. The germline V and J ends were trimmed by 3 bases and 5 bases, with 16 bases remaining between them. This CDR3 comprises 15 residues. Germline V gene sequence: CDR1 KGHSH, CDR2 LQKENI. The CDR3 spells CASSPSTADTYGYTF. For the CDR3, the DNA is TGTGCCAGCTCACCGTCAACGGCCGATACTTATGGCTACACCTTC.

This clone appeared a few times. The same CDR3 is also encoded by other DNA sequences in this sample. The chain couples TRBV5-1 to TRBJ2-5, with 9 bases matching TRBD1. The junction had 8 bases not matched to a gene; V was cut back by 4 bases and J by 1 base. CDR1 is SGHRS and CDR2 is YFSETQ in the germline V gene. The CDR3 contains 16 residues. The CDR3 nucleotides read TGCGCCAGCAGCCTAGGGACAGGGATGGTCCAAGAGACCCAGTACTTC. This gives the protein CASSLGTGMVQETQYF.

This clone has just a few counts. This chain connects TRBV13 to TRBJ2-1; TRBD2 agrees at 9 bases. J lost 7 bases, V lost 1 base, and 5 bases had no gene match. This CDR3 comprises 15 residues. From germline, CDR1 is PRHDT and CDR2 FYEKMQ (reference sequence). The CDR3 sequence: CASSLERGAWNEQFF. The DNA of the CDR3 is TGTGCCAGCAGCTTAGAGCGGGGGGCGTGGAATGAGCAGTTCTTC.

The gene calls are TRBV4-2 and TRBJ2-3; 12 bases match TRBD2. J gave up 2 bases and V 4 bases, and 1 base lay outside the gene matches. CDR1 LGHNA and CDR2 YNFKEQ come from the germline V gene. The CDR3 sequence is 15 residues long. DNA for the CDR3: TGTGCCAGCAGCCGGACTAGCGGGGTCACAGATACGCAGTATTTT. Its translation is CASSRTSGVTDTQYF.

Worth noting for this clone: The junction departs from the called germline gene at one end, perhaps through a read error. V and J are TRBV20-1 and TRBJ2-1; 7 nucleotides line up with TRBD2. This CDR3 has 11 residues. Germline values: CDR1 DFQATT, CDR2 SNEGSKA (reference sequence). The CDR3 region is CSASGGEGPVF. CDR3 in DNA: TGCAGTGCTAGTGGGGGGGAGGGCCCCGTCTTC.

The chain couples TRBV28 to TRBJ2-7; D remains unclear. The germline CDR1 and CDR2 sequences are MDHEN and SYDVKM. Trimming removed 1 base at V and 5 bases at J, with 12 bases between. The CDR3 totals 14 residues. The DNA of the CDR3 is TGTGCCAGCAGTTTATTGCCCGCCAGGAACGAGCAGTACTTC. As protein: CASSLLPARNEQYF.

In this sample, this clone turned up a few times. The chain couples TRBV5-1 to TRBJ2-2; possibly TRBD2 for D (6 bases). Germline CDR1 and CDR2: SGHRS and YFSETQ. The CDR3 is 14 residues long. Between the trimmed V and J ends, which lost 0 bases and 8 bases, there was a span of 11 bases. CDR3 residues: CASSLGPSEGELFF. In DNA, the CDR3 is TGCGCCAGCAGCTTGGGCCCTAGCGAGGGGGAGCTGTTTTTT. Complete variable domain (other parts from reference TRBV5-1 and TRBJ2-2): KAGVTQTPRYLIKTRGQQVTLSCSPISGHRSVSWYQQTPGQGLQFLFEYFSETQRNKGNFPGRFSGRQFSNSRSEMNVSTLELGDSALYLCASSLGPSEGELFFGEGSRLTVL.

This clone was found once. The V and J genes are TRBV30 and TRBJ2-5; unclear D gene. Trimming removed 8 bases at V and 2 bases at J, with 3 bases between. The CDR3 loop spans 9 amino acids. The V gene's germline CDR1 is GTSNPN and CDR2 SVGIG (reference sequence). CDR3: CAGQETQYF. DNA for the CDR3: TGTGCCGGACAAGAGACCCAGTACTTC.

The V and J genes are TRBV30 and TRBJ1-4, with no clear D. The CDR3 is 12 amino acids. Trimming cost V 7 bases and J 5 bases, with 11 bases left between them. Germline CDR1 is GTSNPN and CDR2 is SVGIG (reference sequence). The CDR3 DNA is TGTGCCTACGAGCTCCGGAATGAAAAACTGTTTTTT. This translates into CAYELRNEKLFF.